This record covers a single TCR beta chain. Its cognate antigen has yet to be identified. Base qualities are missing; no much larger clone stands one base away. These data belong to a study of siplizumab effects on memory and regulatory T cells (dated by TCRdb to between 2018 and 2021). Background for the entire study: The study looked at the effect of siplizumab, an anti-CD2 antibody, on alloreactive T-cell subsets in allogeneic mixed lymphocyte reactions made from human PBMCs. The investigation overall reported the following: Among mappable alloreactive CD4+ clones, the Treg-derived fraction averaged about 70% with siplizumab versus roughly 30% in control reactions. Because sequences at frequencies below about 10^-5 were poorly captured, only a minor fraction of alloreactive clones could be mapped back to unstimulated subsets. About 80-96% of proliferating CD4+ or CD8+ clones could not be given a naive or memory phenotype. The cumulative frequency of alloreactive sequences that could be traced back to unstimulated CD4+ memory T cells was significantly reduced by siplizumab. Unstimulated naive T cells appeared more diverse than memory T cells, and naive cells seemed to contribute substantially to the alloresponse. Whether proliferating Tregs from siplizumab cultures were suppressive was not functionally confirmed.

Library preparation was by the immunoSEQ multiplex PCR assay. Each sample had 80,000 to 100,000 TCR templates assayed by the deep sequencing platform. Genomic DNA extracted from sorted T cells was the material used for TCRbeta CDR3 sequencing. Under the source paper's analysis protocol: The R programming language was used for clonal analysis of TCRbeta CDR3 data. Unstimulated samples were compared with post-reaction CFSE-low samples to define alloreactive CD4+ and CD8+ clones. Regulatory or non-regulatory origin of alloreactive CD4+ clones was assigned by matching sequences to the sorted unstimulated Treg and non-Treg repertoires. In TCRdb, the immuneACCESS table is reduced to in-frame sequences with V and J assigned. These tables do not hold every clone; where another copy was compared, an unresolved V gene accounts for under half, and the others remain unexplained. That table supplies the V and J calls and clone size; D and trimming were determined from the DNA. The sample includes about 110,000 clones, with 92% observed a single time. The ten largest clones take up around 0.75% of the sample.

Sorted unstimulated T cells and proliferating T cells recovered from mixed lymphocyte reactions were subjected to TCRbeta CDR3 sequencing. Fresh whole blood from fewer than twelve HLA-typed healthy donors was used to isolate PBMCs. To map where alloreactive clones came from, unstimulated CD4+ regulatory T cells were FACS-sorted. The CDR3 runs 13 amino acids, cysteine and phenylalanine included. CDR3 DNA only is kept here, 39 bases in frame from base 1. CDR1 and CDR2 are drawn from the germline V gene: SQVTM, ANQGSEA. V was cut back by 4 bases and J by 1 base, leaving a gap of 10 bases between them. This clonotype was sampled from a human donor in good health. The sample comprised Tregs sorted from blood. The sequence joins TRBV29-1 to TRBJ1-1; possibly the D gene is TRBD1, per 6 matching bases. This receptor carries the CDR3 CSVATGPNTEAFF. The DNA reads TGCAGCGTTGCGACAGGACCGAACACTGAAGCTTTCTTT.